Listed here are 17 T cell receptor beta chains from one sample, sequenced in a study of blood T cell repertoires in COVID-19. Method: immunoSEQ multiplex PCR; TCRdb's copy keeps in-frame clones and lacks some. This sample has roughly 88,000 clones, with 70% to 90% found just once. The sequenced material came from peripheral blood. The receptors were gathered from a woman aged 55-75 years with COVID-19, enrolled during active disease.

This chain connects TRBV7-2 to TRBJ2-4, with 7 bases aligning to TRBD2. The CDR3 is made up of 14 amino acids. V lost 5 bases, J lost 4 bases, and 5 bases stayed unmatched. Germline V gives CDR1 SGHTA, CDR2 FQGNSA. The DNA of the CDR3 is TGTGCCAGCAGCCCGCGGGGGAAAAAAAACATTCAGTACTTC. It codes for CASSPRGKKNIQYF.

This chain uses TRBV5-1 with TRBJ2-5; 7 positions match TRBD1. V lost 4 bases, J lost 4 bases, and 7 bases stayed unmatched. The CDR3 is 14 residues long. Germline V lookup: CDR1 SGHRS, CDR2 YFSETQ. As DNA, the CDR3 is TGCGCCAGCAGCCCCGGGACAGTTGGAGAGACCCAGTACTTC. Amino acid sequence: CASSPGTVGETQYF.

This clone came up once. The rearrangement uses TRBV5-1 and TRBJ2-7; 7 bases line up with TRBD1. Trimming took 2 bases from V and 3 from J; bases not matched to a gene: 8. Germline CDR1 SGHRS, CDR2 YFSETQ. The CDR3 contains 15 residues. The CDR3 DNA follows: TGCGCCAGCAGCTTAGGGACAGCGTCTTACTACGAGCAGTACTTC. Translation gives CASSLGTASYYEQYF.

This clone appeared a few times. The CDR3 coding sequence is TGTGCCAGCAGCCAAAGCTCAGCGGGGGGGGCCCGCCAAGAGACCCAGTACTTC. Amino acid sequence: CASSQSSAGGARQETQYF. The gene calls are TRBV4-2 and TRBJ2-5, with 10 bases identical to TRBD2. Germline trimming cut 2 bases from V and 1 base from J; bases unmatched to any gene: 10. Germline CDR1 is LGHNA and CDR2 is YNFKEQ. This CDR3 contains 18 residues.

The chain carries TRBV10-3 and TRBJ2-7, with 14 bases fitting TRBD2. The CDR3 is 15 amino acids. Germline V CDR1 and CDR2: ENHRY, SYGVKD. V was clipped by 10 bases and J by 4 bases; unmatched bases: 9. CDR3 coding DNA: TGTGCCACCGCGACTAGCGGGGGGGCCTCGTACGAGCAGTACTTC. Translating gives CATATSGGASYEQYF.

The chain employs TRBV11-2 and TRBJ1-5; maybe TRBD1 (6 bases). CDR3 length equals 15 residues. Germline V gene lookup returns CDR1 SGHAT and CDR2 FQNNGV. Trimming left V 5 bases short and J 0 bases short, with 11 bases between. CDR3: CASSRGQISNQPQHF. CDR3 in DNA: TGTGCCAGCAGCAGGGGACAAATTAGCAATCAGCCCCAGCATTTT.

This chain connects TRBV4-1 to TRBJ1-2; tentatively, D is TRBD1 (6 bases). The CDR3 consists of 16 residues. Germline-derived CDR1 and CDR2 are MGHRA and YSYEKL. Trimming left V 11 bases short and J 2 bases short, with 24 bases between. CDR3 bases: TGCGCCGAGGATACTTTGGCCGGACAGAAAAACTATGGCTACACCTTC. Residues: CAEDTLAGQKNYGYTF.

This clone was picked up one time. The chain links TRBV6-5 to TRBJ1-1; D is possibly TRBD1 (6 bases). Between the trimmed V and J ends, which lost 6 bases and 6 bases, there was a span of 17 bases. The CDR3 loop spans 14 amino acids. Per germline, CDR1 MNHEY and CDR2 SVGAGI. The CDR3 bases are TGTGCCAGCAGGATTCAGGGGTTGGCGGCTGAAGCTTTCTTT. It is translated as CASRIQGLAAEAFF.

Worth noting for this clone: One junction end disagrees with the germline gene, perhaps due to a read error. CDR3 sequence reads: CAITRGGTLNTAAFF. CDR3 in DNA: TGTGCCATAACGCGGGGTGGGACTTTGAACACTGCAGCTTTCTTT. This chain links TRBV6-5 with TRBJ1-1; tentative D call: TRBD1 (5 bases). The germline CDR1 and CDR2 sequences are MNHEY and SVGAGI. The CDR3 covers 15 residues.

The chain recombines TRBV4-2 with TRBJ1-3; 11 bases map to TRBD1. The V and J ends lost 0 bases and 0 bases, in that order; junction bases with no gene match: 1. Germline V CDR1 and CDR2: LGHNA, YNFKEQ. The CDR3 is made up of 17 amino acids. The CDR3 loop is CASSQDGQGASGNTIYF. The CDR3 DNA reads as TGTGCCAGCAGCCAAGACGGACAGGGGGCCTCTGGAAACACCATATATTTT.

V is TRBV6-2 or TRBV6-3 and J is TRBJ1-1; 8 nucleotides agree with TRBD1. CDR1 is MNHEY and CDR2 is SVGEGT in the germline V gene. The junction had 10 bases not matched to a gene; V was cut back by 5 bases and J by 11 bases. This CDR3 spans 13 amino acids. CDR3 sequence: CASSGQGGLVAFF. The CDR3 bases are TGTGCCAGCAGTGGACAGGGAGGGTTGGTGGCTTTCTTT.

The chain combines TRBV10-1 with TRBJ2-1, with TRBD2 as a possible D gene (5 bases). V lost 0 bases, J lost 4 bases, and 7 bases lay in between. The CDR3 is 14 residues long. Germline lookup yields CDR1 WNHNN and CDR2 SYGVQD (reference sequence). The DNA of the CDR3 is TGCGCCAGCAGTGAGTCGCCGGGGTACAATGAGCAGTTCTTC. This translates into CASSESPGYNEQFF.

V gene TRBV4-3 combines with J gene TRBJ2-3, with 9 positions matching TRBD1. CDR1 LGHNA and CDR2 YSLEER come from the germline V gene. This CDR3 comprises 15 residues. Trimming at V came to 0 bases and at J to 6 bases, leaving 4 bases not matched to a gene. The CDR3 is CASSQDGTGFDTQYF. The CDR3 nucleotides are TGCGCCAGCAGCCAAGACGGGACAGGGTTTGATACGCAGTATTTT.

V gene TRBV28 combines with J gene TRBJ1-1, with D possibly being TRBD1 (6 bases). Germline assignment: CDR1 MDHEN and CDR2 SYDVKM. The V end lost 5 bases, the J end lost 6 bases, and 16 bases lay between the germline ends. The CDR3 runs 14 residues. The CDR3 spells CASSLQGPQSEAFF. The CDR3 DNA sequence: TGTGCCAGCAGTCTGCAGGGGCCCCAATCTGAAGCTTTCTTT.

V gene TRBV9 combines with J gene TRBJ1-2, with a possible D match to TRBD1 (6 bases). The CDR3 sequence is 17 residues long. Per germline, CDR1 SGDLS and CDR2 YYNGEE. Trimming stripped 4 bases from V and 0 bases from J, with 19 bases between. The CDR3 region has the DNA TGTGCCAGCAGCCCCCTTGGGGGGGCGAGAGCTAACTATGGCTACACCTTC. Its translation: CASSPLGGARANYGYTF.

In this sample, this clone turned up once. V and J are TRBV5-1 and TRBJ2-7, with D possibly being TRBD1 (5 bases). V lost 1 base to trimming and J lost 2 bases, with 10 bases between them. This CDR3 has 14 residues. Germline lookup yields CDR1 SGHRS and CDR2 YFSETQ. This chain's CDR3 is CASSLQTATYEQYF. The CDR3 DNA reads as TGCGCCAGCAGCTTGCAGACAGCTACCTACGAGCAGTACTTC.

The V and J genes are TRBV6-2 or TRBV6-3 and TRBJ2-3, with 7 nucleotides matching TRBD1. Germline V gene lookup returns CDR1 MNHEY and CDR2 SVGEGT. The V gene end was trimmed by 4 bases and the J gene end by 4 bases; junction bases not matched to a gene: 5. This CDR3 has 14 amino acids. The CDR3 sequence is CASSFRQGPDTQYF. The CDR3 bases are TGTGCCAGCAGTTTCCGACAGGGTCCAGATACGCAGTATTTT.